This T cell receptor (beta chain) stems from a study of breast tumors, draining lymph nodes, adjacent tissues. This clonotype occurred many times. MiXCR was run by TCRdb on the multiplex PCR reads, yielding one entry per CDR3 protein. The sample lists roughly 86,000 distinct CDR3 sequences; roughly 19% were seen once. Breast cancer patients provided tissue from their axillary draining lymph nodes. Per germline, CDR1 SGHTA and CDR2 FQGNSA. J gave up 7 bases and V 5 bases, and 10 bases lay outside the gene matches. This CDR3 has 14 amino acids. This receptor was identified in a female donor with breast cancer. Some clones in this sample may be carry-over from other donors' samples. Source material: axillary lymph node tissue. V usage is TRBV7-2 and J usage is TRBJ2-7, with 8 bases that match TRBD2. The CDR3 loop is CASSQGLAGVEQYF. The DNA for the CDR3 is TGTGCCAGCAGCCAAGGACTAGCCGGGGTTGAGCAGTACTTC.